The 12 T cell receptor beta chains below all came from one sample that was sequenced in a study of shared clonotypes between healthy human individuals. The protocol was immunoSEQ multiplex PCR, while the TCRdb copy is restricted to in-frame clones and leaves out a portion. The sample carries around 1.9 million clones, about 93% recorded once. Only CD45RO-negative cells positively selected for CCR7 counted as naive CD8 cells, so terminally differentiated effector memory CD45RA+ cells were excluded. The source material was naive CD8+ T cells from PBMCs. These receptors were collected from a man younger than 35 in good health. Some clones in this sample may be carry-over from other donors' samples.

Only one count was recorded for this clone. The rearrangement links TRBV5-1 to TRBJ2-1; TRBD2 aligns across 9 bases. The trim removed 4 bases at V and 0 bases at J, leaving 5 bases unmatched. The CDR3 covers 16 residues. The germline V gene encodes CDR1 SGHRS and CDR2 YFSETQ. The CDR3 DNA sequence: TGCGCCAGCAGCCCTAGCGGGACCTCCTCCTACAATGAGCAGTTCTTC. This sequence encodes CASSPSGTSSYNEQFF.

This chain joins TRBV18 and TRBJ1-2; 7 bases are a match to TRBD1. From germline, CDR1 is KGHSH and CDR2 LQKENI. The trim removed 3 bases at V and 4 bases at J, leaving 11 bases unmatched. The CDR3 is 16 amino acids. CDR3 coding DNA: TGTGCCAGCTCACCGTCATCCAGGGGGGAGGTCTATGGCTACACCTTC. Its protein product is CASSPSSRGEVYGYTF.

The CDR3 loop is CASSKGRDTEAFF. In nucleotides, the CDR3 is TGTGCCAGCAGTAAGGGACGGGACACTGAAGCTTTCTTT. The chain uses TRBV27 and TRBJ1-1; perhaps TRBD1 as D (5 bases). The CDR3 length is 13 residues. Germline CDR1 is MNHEY and CDR2 is SMNVEV (reference sequence). Trimming pared 5 bases from V and 3 bases from J, leaving 10 bases between.

The rearrangement links TRBV27 to TRBJ1-4; 7 nucleotides agree with TRBD1. CDR3 size: 16 residues. Trimming cost V 0 bases and J 8 bases; bases outside gene matches: 9. The V gene's germline CDR1 is MNHEY and CDR2 SMNVEV (reference sequence). The CDR3 DNA is TGTGCCAGCAGTTTATCTCCCGGGACAGAAGAAGAAAAACTGTTTTTT. Its protein is CASSLSPGTEEEKLFF.

The chain joins TRBV6-6 to TRBJ2-1; TRBD1 might be the D (5 bases). The CDR3 spans 15 residues. The V gene lost 4 bases and the J gene lost 8 bases, with 18 bases spanning the gap. Germline V gives CDR1 MNHNY, CDR2 SVGAGI (reference sequence). The CDR3: CASSLAQGTQHEQFF. The CDR3 region has the DNA TGTGCCAGCAGTTTGGCCCAGGGCACCCAACATGAGCAGTTCTTC.

V and J are TRBV7-9 and TRBJ2-5; TRBD1 or TRBD2 may be the D gene (5 bases each). There are 14 residues in the CDR3. Trimming pared 5 bases from V and 2 bases from J, leaving 12 bases between. Germline V gives CDR1 SEHNR, CDR2 FQNEAQ (reference sequence). The CDR3 spells CASSPRDAQETQYF. In nucleotides, the CDR3 is TGTGCCAGCAGCCCCCGGGACGCACAAGAGACCCAGTACTTC.

The chain uses TRBV9 and TRBJ2-2; 11 bases fit TRBD2. This CDR3 has 16 amino acids. The V segment lost 0 bases and the J segment 5 bases; nucleotides outside the gene matches: 3. The V gene's germline CDR1 is SGDLS and CDR2 YYNGEE. This CDR3 is CASSVEWTSGTGELFF. The CDR3 DNA follows: TGTGCCAGCAGCGTAGAATGGACTAGCGGGACCGGGGAGCTGTTTTTT. The whole variable domain, filled in from reference TRBV9 and TRBJ2-2, reads DSGVTQTPKHLITATGQRVTLRCSPRSGDLSVYWYQQSLDQGLQFLIQYYNGEERAKGNILERFSAQQFPDLHSELNLSSLELGDSALYFCASSVEWTSGTGELFFGEGSRLTVL.

The chain uses TRBV6-1 and TRBJ1-2; D is unresolved. Germline-derived CDR1 and CDR2 are MNHNS and SASEGT. V was shortened by 2 bases and J by 0 bases, with 10 bases between the two germline ends. This CDR3 contains 15 residues. The CDR3 protein is CASSESREPNYGYTF. The CDR3 DNA follows: TGTGCCAGCAGTGAATCGAGGGAACCTAACTATGGCTACACCTTC.

V gene TRBV9 combines with J gene TRBJ2-7, with unresolved D. Germline CDR1 and CDR2: SGDLS and YYNGEE. This CDR3 region has 15 residues. The V gene lost 0 bases and the J gene lost 5 bases, with 15 bases spanning the gap. The DNA of the CDR3 is TGTGCCAGCAGCGTAGCGGGTGGGCTAGGAAACGAGCAGTACTTC. It specifies CASSVAGGLGNEQYF.

The chain is built from TRBV2 and TRBJ1-1; TRBD1 might be the D (5 bases). This CDR3 has 13 residues. Germline V gene data show CDR1 as SNHLY and CDR2 as FYNNEI. V was shortened by 7 bases and J by 9 bases, with 18 bases between the two germline ends. For the CDR3, the DNA is TGTGCCAGCACTGGGGACCCACTCGGACAAGCTTTCTTT. Translating it yields CASTGDPLGQAFF.

The CDR3 coding sequence is TGTGCCAGCAACGGACTAGCGGGAGTCCCCGGGGAGCTGTTTTTT. Encoded protein: CASNGLAGVPGELFF. The chain joins TRBV7-8 to TRBJ2-2; 13 bases map to TRBD2. The CDR3 covers 15 residues. Trimming removed 7 bases from V and 6 bases from J; junction bases left unmatched: 5. Germline lookup yields CDR1 SGHVS and CDR2 FQNEAQ.

The chain is built from TRBV7-2 and TRBJ2-7; no definite D call. Trimming left V 5 bases short and J 0 bases short, with 11 bases between. The CDR3 covers 14 residues. The germline gives CDR1 SGHTA, CDR2 FQGNSA. In nucleotides, the CDR3 is TGTGCCAGCAGCACCCTTGGCCTCTCCTACGAGCAGTACTTC. Translated: CASSTLGLSYEQYF.